This T cell receptor beta chain was recorded in a study of T cell clonotyping in hematopoietic cell transplantation. Study-wide results and limits: Recipient TCR diversity dropped after transplant; expanded clonotypes rose from day 30 to 180. Higher Inverse Simpson Index values in graft donor and pretransplant recipient predicted broader posttransplant TCR diversity. Few recipient clonotypes overlapped donors; over 95% were de novo at given depth.

Blood collection times were about day -28 and days 30, 100, 180 posttransplant. Clones were sequenced by immunoSEQ multiplex PCR, and TCRdb holds only the in-frame ones, with some missing. This table holds under 3,500 clones, roughly 80% found once. To note about this clone: Its antigen is not identified.

This material consisted of PBMCs, taken 180 days after allogeneic stem cell transplant. The source of this sequence is a female patient in her thirties or forties who had an allogeneic stem cell transplant from a related donor, so T cells may come from the graft donor. Some clones in this sample may be carry-over from other donors' samples.

The CDR3 DNA reads TGTGCCAGTCGAGGGCGGGCTTGGACGGGAGCCTACGAGCAGTACTTC. Translation: CASRGRAWTGAYEQYF. The chain recombines TRBV19 with TRBJ2-7, with a tentative D call TRBD2 (6 bases). The CDR3 consists of 16 residues. Trimming pared 8 bases from V and 2 bases from J, leaving 22 bases between. Germline CDR1 LNHDA, CDR2 SQIVND (reference sequence).